This is a list of T cell receptor beta chains from one sample in a study of cytomegalovirus exposure and HLA in healthy donors. Profiled with immunoSEQ multiplex PCR; TCRdb holds only in-frame clones, not every one. The table has about 160,000 clones, roughly four fifths seen once. Input material: PBMCs. The receptors come from a man aged 50-60 years in good health and CMV-seropositive. The CDR3 runs from the conserved cysteine through the conserved F or W. D genes are given only for firm matches. The listing skips clone size in some rows; elsewhere it reads once, few, many or a size class.

V	D	size	J	CDR3	DNA
TRBV6-1	TRBD1	-	TRBJ2-2	CASSPGQGAPGELFF	TGTGCCAGCAGTCCGGGACAGGGGGCCCCCGGGGAGCTGTTTTTT
TRBV5-6	-	-	TRBJ2-1	CASSTRWTGRDNEQFF	TGTGCCAGCAGCACCCGATGGACAGGGAGGGACAATGAGCAGTTCTTC
TRBV9	-	-	TRBJ2-1	CASSVGYPNNEQFF	TGTGCCAGCAGCGTAGGCTACCCTAACAATGAGCAGTTCTTC
TRBV6-6	-	-	TRBJ1-2	CATTFPEGSYGYTF	TGTGCCACCACTTTCCCTGAGGGTTCCTATGGCTACACCTTC
TRBV19	TRBD2	-	TRBJ2-3	CASRRSGGITDTQYF	TGTGCCAGTAGGCGTAGCGGGGGAATCACAGATACGCAGTATTTT
TRBV19	TRBD2	-	TRBJ2-2	CASSIPSGGNTGELFF	TGTGCCAGTAGTATCCCTAGCGGGGGGAACACCGGGGAGCTGTTTTTT
TRBV19	-	-	TRBJ1-2	CASSIARVKSIYGYTF	TGTGCCAGTAGTATCGCCAGGGTAAAGAGTATCTATGGCTACACCTTC
TRBV5-1	-	-	TRBJ2-1	CASSLETLEQFF	TGCGCCAGCAGCTTGGAAACTCTCGAGCAGTTCTTC
TRBV9	TRBD2	-	TRBJ2-1	CASSAPRSGSRGGSSSYNEQFF	TGTGCCAGCAGCGCCCCGCGGAGCGGGAGTAGGGGGGGAAGTAGCTCCTACAATGAGCAGTTCTTC
TRBV5-1	-	few	TRBJ2-7	CASSLAPGESYEQYF	TGCGCCAGCAGCTTGGCGCCAGGGGAGTCCTACGAGCAGTACTTC
TRBV5-6	-	-	TRBJ2-3	CASGRWGQGLTDTQYF	TGTGCCAGCGGACGGTGGGGACAAGGCTTGACAGATACGCAGTATTTT
TRBV6-5	-	-	TRBJ1-1	CASSYGQDIKSGAFF	TGTGCCAGCAGTTACGGGCAGGACATTAAATCCGGAGCTTTCTTT
TRBV1	-	-	TRBJ2-3	CTSSQDPASGGNTDTQYF	TGCACCAGCAGCCAAGATCCGGCTAGCGGGGGGAACACAGATACGCAGTATTTT
TRBV27	TRBD1	-	TRBJ2-7	CASSPRTGGWEQYF	TGTGCCAGCAGTCCCCGGACAGGGGGCTGGGAGCAGTACTTC
TRBV27	-	-	TRBJ2-1	CASSLGGEYEQFF	TGTGCCAGCAGTTTAGGGGGCGAATATGAGCAGTTCTTC
TRBV27	-	-	TRBJ2-1	CASSLSPGGNEQFF	TGTGCCAGCAGTTTAAGTCCAGGGGGGAATGAGCAGTTCTTC
TRBV7-3	-	-	TRBJ2-3	CASSLSRSTDTQYF	TGTGCCAGCAGCTTAAGCCGGAGCACAGATACGCAGTATTTT
TRBV19	-	-	TRBJ1-2	CASSIGGNYGYTF	TGTGCCAGTAGTATCGGGGGGAACTATGGCTACACCTTC
TRBV5-1	-	few	TRBJ2-7	CASSAEKEQYF	TGCGCCAGCAGCGCCGAGAAGGAGCAGTACTTC
TRBV11-2	-	-	TRBJ1-1	CASSLPRPEAFF	TGTGCCAGCAGCCTTCCCAGGCCCGAGGCTTTCTTT
TRBV5-1	-	-	TRBJ2-7	CASSLDLTTTYEQYF	TGCGCCAGCAGCTTGGACCTAACTACGACTTACGAGCAGTACTTC
TRBV11-3	-	-	TRBJ2-1	CASSLGNYRDNEQFF	TGTGCCAGCAGCCTCGGCAACTATCGGGACAATGAGCAGTTCTTC
TRBV19	-	once	TRBJ2-2	CATVNRLLASNTGELFF	TGTGCCACCGTGAACAGGTTACTCGCCTCAAACACCGGGGAGCTGTTTTTT
TRBV6-1	TRBD2	-	TRBJ2-1	CASSGGGLGGNEQFF	TGTGCCAGCAGTGGAGGAGGACTAGGTGGCAATGAGCAGTTCTTC
TRBV19	TRBD1	-	TRBJ2-3	CASSIVTGGGTDTQYF	TGTGCCAGTAGTATAGTTACAGGGGGAGGCACAGATACGCAGTATTTT
TRBV7-8	-	few	TRBJ1-3	CASSLFYGRGSGNTIYF	TGTGCCAGCAGCTTATTCTATGGTCGGGGCTCTGGAAACACCATATATTTT
TRBV4-3	-	-	TRBJ1-5	CASSQDWQGGQPQHF	TGCGCCAGCAGCCAAGATTGGCAGGGAGGTCAGCCCCAGCATTTT
TRBV7-2	TRBD2	once	TRBJ2-3	CASSPSAGGADTQYF	TGTGCCAGCAGCCCCAGTGCGGGGGGGGCAGATACGCAGTATTTT
TRBV6-1	TRBD1	-	TRBJ1-6	CASSEGGRGNSPLHF	TGTGCCAGCAGTGAAGGTGGCAGGGGGAATTCACCCCTCCACTTT
TRBV7-9	-	-	TRBJ2-3	CASSLLPGSSTDTQYF	TGTGCCAGCAGCTTGCTACCGGGATCTAGCACAGATACGCAGTATTTT
TRBV12-5	TRBD2	once	TRBJ2-1	CASGSPSGSLTYNEQFF	TGTGCTAGTGGTTCGCCTAGCGGGAGCCTCACCTACAATGAGCAGTTCTTC
TRBV2	TRBD1	once	TRBJ1-3	CASRGTGAGNTIYF	TGTGCCAGCAGAGGGACAGGGGCAGGAAACACCATATATTTT
TRBV7-2	-	-	TRBJ1-2	CASWAQDRANYGYTF	TGTGCCAGCTGGGCGCAGGACAGAGCTAACTATGGCTACACCTTC
TRBV11-1	TRBD2	-	TRBJ2-1	CASSLGLAGGFEQFF	TGTGCCAGCAGCTTAGGACTAGCGGGAGGATTTGAGCAGTTCTTC
TRBV9	-	-	TRBJ2-1	CASSVGSGKYNEQFF	TGTGCCAGCAGCGTAGGAAGCGGCAAGTACAATGAGCAGTTCTTC
TRBV7-5	-	-	TRBJ1-4	CVRSLAEQDNEKLFF	TGTGTCAGAAGCTTAGCAGAACAGGATAATGAAAAACTGTTTTTT
TRBV6-1	TRBD2	-	TRBJ2-7	CASRSTSGYYEQYF	TGTGCCAGCAGGTCGACTAGCGGATACTACGAGCAGTACTTC